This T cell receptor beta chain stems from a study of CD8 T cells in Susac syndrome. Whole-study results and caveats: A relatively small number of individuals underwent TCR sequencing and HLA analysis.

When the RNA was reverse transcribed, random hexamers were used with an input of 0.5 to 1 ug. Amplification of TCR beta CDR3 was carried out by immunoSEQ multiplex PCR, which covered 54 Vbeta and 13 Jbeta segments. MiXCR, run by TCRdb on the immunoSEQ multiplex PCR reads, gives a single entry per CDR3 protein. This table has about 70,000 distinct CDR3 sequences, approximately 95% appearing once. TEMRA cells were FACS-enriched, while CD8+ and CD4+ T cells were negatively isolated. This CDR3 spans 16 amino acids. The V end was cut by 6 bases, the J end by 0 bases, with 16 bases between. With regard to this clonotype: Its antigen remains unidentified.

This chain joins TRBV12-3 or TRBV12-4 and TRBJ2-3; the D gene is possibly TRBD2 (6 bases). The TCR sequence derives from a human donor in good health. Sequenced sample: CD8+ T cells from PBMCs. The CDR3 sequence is CASSQDYASSTDTQYF. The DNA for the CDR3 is TGTGCCAGCAGCCAGGACTACGCCTCTAGCACAGATACGCAGTATTTT.